This T cell receptor (beta chain) was profiled in a study of blood T cells in healthy people across ages. Combining a sample-barcoded 5' primer with a J-beta primer mix, a second PCR ran for roughly 7 to 12 cycles. TCRdb ran MiXCR on the 5' RACE reads and lists one entry per CDR3 protein. The sample records 700,000 to 900,000 distinct CDR3 sequences, 53% being singletons. Study conclusions and caveats: Long-lived and aged donors differed, with more naive CD4+ cells and higher diversity in the long-lived. Those diversity estimates obtained from one million T cells were thought to be underestimates.

Total RNA extraction produced at least 5 micrograms (per sample) for the study. Germline CDR1 SGHTA, CDR2 FQGNSA. The CDR3 has 14 amino acids. Deletions cut 5 bases from V and 3 bases from J, with 14 bases between. Turning to this clonotype: As yet, its antigen is unknown.

This TCR came from an elderly man in good health. This chain links TRBV7-2 with TRBJ2-7, with a possible D match to TRBD1 (6 bases). Specimen: blood. The CDR3 DNA sequence: TGTGCCAGCAGCGAAGGGGGTGTTCTCTACGAGCAGTACTTC. Translated: CASSEGGVLYEQYF. Filled out from reference TRBV7-2 and TRBJ2-7, the complete variable domain reads GAGVSQSPSNKVTEKGKDVELRCDPISGHTALYWYRQSLGQGLEFLIYFQGNSAPDKSGLPSDRFSAERTGGSVSTLTIQRTQQEDSAVYLCASSEGGVLYEQYFGPGTRLTVT.